Sequencing of this TCR beta chain was carried out in a study of Graves' ophthalmopathy and Graves' hyperthyroidism. Transcripts of RNA were the source for amplifying TCR beta CDR3 regions. RT-PCR was first run with HTBI primers, then multiplex PCR in a second round. One entry per CDR3 protein results from TCRdb running MiXCR on the multiplex PCR reads. The repertoire holds about 550,000 distinct CDR3 sequences, with 35% to 40% as singletons. There are many counts of this clonotype. The trim removed 8 bases at V and 3 bases at J, leaving 9 bases unmatched. CDR3 size: 14 residues. Germline V gene data show CDR1 as MNHEY and CDR2 as SMNVEV (reference sequence).

The material sequenced was peripheral blood or thyroid tissue (not recorded which). The chain recombines TRBV27 with TRBJ2-7; 8 bases match TRBD2. This TCR was sampled from an adult man with Graves' hyperthyroidism. CDR3 nucleotides: TGTGCCAGCCATCCCCGGGGGGGGGTCTACGAGCAGTACTTC. This sequence encodes CASHPRGGVYEQYF.